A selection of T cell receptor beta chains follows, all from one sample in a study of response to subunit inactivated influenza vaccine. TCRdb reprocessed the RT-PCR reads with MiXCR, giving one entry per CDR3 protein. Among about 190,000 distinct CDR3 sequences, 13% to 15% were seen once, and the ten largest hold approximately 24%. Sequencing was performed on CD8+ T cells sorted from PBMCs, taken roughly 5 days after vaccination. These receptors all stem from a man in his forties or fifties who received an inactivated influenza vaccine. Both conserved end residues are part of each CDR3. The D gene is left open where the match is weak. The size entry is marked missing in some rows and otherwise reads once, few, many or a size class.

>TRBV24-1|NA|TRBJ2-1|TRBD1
CATSDLTGNNEQFF
TGTGCCACCAGTGATCTGACAGGGAACAATGAGCAGTTCTTC
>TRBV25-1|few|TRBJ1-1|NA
CASRRGYTEAFF
TGTGCCAGCAGGAGGGGGTACACTGAAGCTTTCTTT
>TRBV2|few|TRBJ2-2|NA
CASNGMETFGELFF
TGTGCCAGCAATGGGATGGAAACCTTCGGGGAGCTGTTTTTT
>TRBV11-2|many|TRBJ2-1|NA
CASSLNGDWVSYNEQFF
TGTGCCAGCAGCCTCAATGGGGACTGGGTCTCCTACAATGAGCAGTTCTTC
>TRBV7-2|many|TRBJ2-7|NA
CASSLFSSYEQYF
TGTGCCAGCAGCTTATTCAGCTCCTACGAGCAGTACTTC
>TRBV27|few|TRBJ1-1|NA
CASRQTPNTEAFF
TGTGCCAGCAGGCAGACCCCGAACACTGAAGCTTTCTTT
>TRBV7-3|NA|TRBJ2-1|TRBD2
CASSSMVTSGRDEQFF
TGTGCCAGCAGCTCAATGGTCACTAGCGGGAGAGATGAGCAGTTCTTC
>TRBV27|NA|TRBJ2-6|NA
CASKQRASGANVLTF
TGTGCCAGCAAGCAACGGGCCTCTGGGGCCAACGTCCTGACTTTC
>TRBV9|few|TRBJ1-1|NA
CASSVEGNTEAFF
TGTGCCAGCAGCGTAGAGGGTAACACTGAAGCTTTCTTT
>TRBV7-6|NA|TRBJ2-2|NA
CASGRGAGELFF
TGTGCCAGCGGCAGGGGCGCCGGGGAGCTGTTTTTT
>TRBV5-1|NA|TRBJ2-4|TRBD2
CASSAGLAGDGKNIQYF
TGCGCCAGCAGCGCGGGACTAGCGGGGGACGGGAAAAACATTCAGTACTTC
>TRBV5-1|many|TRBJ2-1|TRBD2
CASSSHFNRLAGEVIYNEQFF
TGCGCCAGCAGCTCTCACTTTAATAGGCTAGCGGGAGAGGTTATCTACAATGAGCAGTTCTTC
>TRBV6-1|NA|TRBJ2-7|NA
CASSQRHGRSYEQYF
TGTGCCAGCAGTCAACGACACGGACGATCCTACGAGCAGTACTTC
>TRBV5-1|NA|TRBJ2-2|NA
CASTPGGVGELFF
TGCGCCAGCACCCCCGGGGGAGTGGGGGAGCTGTTTTTT
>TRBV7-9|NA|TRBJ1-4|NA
CASSPDKTGEKLFF
TGTGCCAGCAGCCCGGACAAGACGGGGGAAAAACTGTTTTTT